Listed below are T cell receptor beta chains from one sample, sequenced in a study of blood T cell repertoires in COVID-19. The repertoire was sequenced with immunoSEQ multiplex PCR; TCRdb's copy has only in-frame clones and lacks some. The table records 55,000 to 75,000 clones, around 85% of them present only once. Sample: peripheral blood. The source is a man between 70 and 80 years old with acute or convalescent COVID-19. Both conserved end residues are part of each CDR3. The order of the fields is CDR3 protein, CDR3 DNA, V gene, J gene, clone size, D gene. A D gene is named only where the DNA matches it firmly. For some rows the clone size is stated as once, few or many, or as a class when expanded; others skip it.

CASSLKGVYEQYF	TGTGCCAGCAGCTTGAAGGGGGTATACGAGCAGTACTTC	TRBV5-6	TRBJ2-7	-	-
CASSPLLVWVFNKATGANYGYTF	TGTGCCAGCAGCCCGCTGCTGGTATGGGTCTTTAACAAGGCGACAGGTGCTAACTATGGCTACACCTTC	TRBV12-1	TRBJ1-2	once	-
CASSPTEGGDLNTEAFF	TGTGCCAGCTCACCCACCGAAGGGGGGGACTTGAACACTGAAGCTTTCTTT	TRBV18	TRBJ1-1	-	-
CASSPTSNQPQHF	TGTGCCAGCAGCCCAACTTCCAATCAGCCCCAGCATTTT	TRBV6-5	TRBJ1-5	-	-
CASSFGQRASYNEQFF	TGCGCCAGCAGCTTTGGGCAGAGGGCCTCCTACAATGAGCAGTTCTTC	TRBV5-1	TRBJ2-1	-	-
CASSEGLADSQFF	TGTGCCAGCAGTGAAGGGCTAGCCGATAGTCAGTTCTTC	TRBV2	TRBJ2-1	few	-
CASSFLSDEQFF	TGTGCCAGCAGCTTCCTCTCGGATGAGCAGTTCTTC	TRBV11-2	TRBJ2-1	many	-
CASSRGTSGDYNEQFF	TGTGCCAGCAGCCGTGGGACTAGCGGTGATTACAATGAGCAGTTCTTC	TRBV14	TRBJ2-1	-	TRBD2
CASSSIAGGPYDTQYF	TGTGCCAGCAGCTCGATAGCGGGAGGGCCTTACGATACGCAGTATTTT	TRBV7-3	TRBJ2-3	-	TRBD2
CASSLNSGGHSTGELFF	TGCGCCAGCAGCCTGAATTCAGGGGGCCATAGCACCGGGGAGCTGTTTTTT	TRBV4-1	TRBJ2-2	-	TRBD1
CASSWGQGGEKLFF	TGTGCCAGCAGTTGGGGACAGGGAGGTGAAAAACTGTTTTTT	TRBV28	TRBJ1-4	-	TRBD1
CASSLDQNQPQHF	TGCGCCAGCAGCTTAGATCAGAATCAGCCCCAGCATTTT	TRBV5-1	TRBJ1-5	few	-
CASSPQQGRETQYF	TGTGCCAGCTCACCACAGCAGGGCAGGGAGACCCAGTACTTC	TRBV18	TRBJ2-5	-	-
CASSSDSFSYNEQFF	TGTGCCAGCAGTTCGGACAGTTTCTCCTACAATGAGCAGTTCTTC	TRBV27	TRBJ2-1	few	-
CASSLDRNTEAFF	TGTGCCAGCAGTTTAGACAGAAACACTGAAGCTTTCTTT	TRBV7-2	TRBJ1-1	-	-
CASSPQGQNYNEQFF	TGTGCCAGCAGTCCACAGGGACAGAATTACAATGAGCAGTTCTTC	TRBV5-4	TRBJ2-1	-	TRBD1
CASSSTPNEQFF	TGTGCCAGCAGCTCCACACCGAATGAGCAGTTCTTC	TRBV6-6	TRBJ2-1	once	-
CASGRGDSYEQYF	TGCGCCAGCGGGAGGGGGGACTCCTACGAGCAGTACTTC	TRBV5-1	TRBJ2-7	-	-
CASSPSGGPSYEQYF	TGTGCCAGCAGCCCCAGCGGAGGACCTTCCTACGAGCAGTACTTC	TRBV11-1	TRBJ2-7	-	-
CASSTTGDTEAFF	TGTGCCAGCTCAACGACAGGGGACACTGAAGCTTTCTTT	TRBV18	TRBJ1-1	-	TRBD1
CASSLNPGQGTDTQYF	TGTGCCAGCAGCTTGAATCCGGGACAGGGCACAGATACGCAGTATTTT	TRBV5-4	TRBJ2-3	-	TRBD1
CASSLETGGTYGYTF	TGCGCCAGCAGCTTGGAGACAGGGGGAACCTATGGCTACACCTTC	TRBV5-1	TRBJ1-2	-	TRBD1
CASGAQAGRASGANVLTF	TGTGCCAGCGGCGCCCAGGCAGGGAGGGCCTCTGGGGCCAACGTCCTGACTTTC	TRBV27	TRBJ2-6	-	TRBD2
CASSLYSVINTEAFF	TGTGCCAGCAGCTTATATTCAGTCATCAACACTGAAGCTTTCTTT	TRBV7-2	TRBJ1-1	-	-
CASSPSGGSYEQYF	TGTGCCAGCAGCCCTAGCGGGGGCTCCTACGAGCAGTACTTC	TRBV7-2	TRBJ2-7	-	TRBD2
CASSLEGTAGGYTF	TGTGCCAGCAGCTTAGAAGGGACAGCTGGCGGCTACACCTTC	TRBV7-2	TRBJ1-2	-	TRBD1
CASSLYLATNEKLFF	TGTGCCAGCAGCTTGTATTTAGCAACTAATGAAAAACTGTTTTTT	TRBV5-5	TRBJ1-4	-	-
CASSRDTTGYGYTF	TGTGCCAGCAGCCGAGATACGACAGGTTATGGCTACACCTTC	TRBV7-9	TRBJ1-2	-	-
CASSLMRTGVPEAFF	TGTGCCAGCAGCTTAATGAGGACAGGGGTACCTGAAGCTTTCTTT	TRBV7-8	TRBJ1-1	-	TRBD1
CASSPDRWTYNSPLHF	TGTGCCAGCAGCCCCGACAGGTGGACCTATAATTCACCCCTCCACTTT	TRBV5-5	TRBJ1-6	many	-
CSVGVGGESGYTF	TGCAGCGTCGGGGTTGGGGGGGAGAGCGGCTACACCTTC	TRBV29-1	TRBJ1-2	-	-
CASSLETELYGYTF	TGTGCCAGCAGCTTGGAGACAGAGCTCTATGGCTACACCTTC	TRBV5-5	TRBJ1-2	-	-
CACSGGHGETQYF	TGTGCCTGCAGCGGGGGTCATGGGGAGACCCAGTACTTC	TRBV28	TRBJ2-5	-	TRBD2
CASSLASGQGNTIYF	TGCGCCAGCAGCTTGGCTTCGGGACAGGGAAACACCATATATTTT	TRBV5-1	TRBJ1-3	-	TRBD1
CASSPGQAAYGYTF	TGTGCCAGCTCACCCGGACAGGCAGCTTATGGCTACACCTTC	TRBV18	TRBJ1-2	-	TRBD1
CASSQVRDLRGGTEAFF	TGTGCCAGCAGCCAAGTGAGGGACCTTCGAGGGGGCACTGAAGCTTTCTTT	TRBV4-2	TRBJ1-1	-	-
CAGETQYF	TGCGCGGGGGAGACCCAGTACTTC	TRBV21-1	TRBJ2-5	-	-
CASRRTENQPQHF	TGTGCCAGCAGGAGAACAGAAAATCAGCCCCAGCATTTT	TRBV6-5	TRBJ1-5	once	-
CASSQAEVMWGVSEAFF	TGTGCCAGCAGCCAAGCAGAGGTTATGTGGGGGGTATCTGAAGCTTTCTTT	TRBV14	TRBJ1-1	-	-
CASSASGTSGYNEQFF	TGTGCCAGCAGCGCGTCCGGGACTAGCGGATACAATGAGCAGTTCTTC	TRBV9	TRBJ2-1	-	TRBD2
CASKFRGQGGERNYGYTF	TGTGCCAGCAAGTTCCGGGGACAGGGCGGTGAAAGAAACTATGGCTACACCTTC	TRBV2	TRBJ1-2	-	TRBD1
CSAWDSRTYEQYF	TGCAGCGCTTGGGACAGTAGAACCTACGAGCAGTACTTC	TRBV29-1	TRBJ2-7	-	TRBD1
CASSSRQGTGELFF	TGTGCCAGCAGCTCGAGGCAGGGCACCGGGGAGCTGTTTTTT	TRBV11-3	TRBJ2-2	-	-
CASSESGQRNQPQHF	TGTGCCAGTAGTGAATCGGGACAGAGGAATCAGCCCCAGCATTTT	TRBV19	TRBJ1-5	few	TRBD1
CASSPSAGAEAFF	TGTGCCAGCAGTCCATCGGCGGGGGCTGAAGCTTTCTTT	TRBV7-3	TRBJ1-1	once	-
CASSRRQDEQYF	TGTGCCAGCAGCCGGAGACAGGACGAGCAGTACTTC	TRBV28	TRBJ2-7	-	-
CASSNYGELFF	TGTGCCAGCAGCAACTACGGGGAGCTGTTTTTT	TRBV11-3	TRBJ2-2	-	-
CASSLRRDRTYEQYF	TGTGCCAGCAGTTTACGCCGGGACAGGACTTACGAGCAGTACTTC	TRBV27	TRBJ2-7	-	TRBD1